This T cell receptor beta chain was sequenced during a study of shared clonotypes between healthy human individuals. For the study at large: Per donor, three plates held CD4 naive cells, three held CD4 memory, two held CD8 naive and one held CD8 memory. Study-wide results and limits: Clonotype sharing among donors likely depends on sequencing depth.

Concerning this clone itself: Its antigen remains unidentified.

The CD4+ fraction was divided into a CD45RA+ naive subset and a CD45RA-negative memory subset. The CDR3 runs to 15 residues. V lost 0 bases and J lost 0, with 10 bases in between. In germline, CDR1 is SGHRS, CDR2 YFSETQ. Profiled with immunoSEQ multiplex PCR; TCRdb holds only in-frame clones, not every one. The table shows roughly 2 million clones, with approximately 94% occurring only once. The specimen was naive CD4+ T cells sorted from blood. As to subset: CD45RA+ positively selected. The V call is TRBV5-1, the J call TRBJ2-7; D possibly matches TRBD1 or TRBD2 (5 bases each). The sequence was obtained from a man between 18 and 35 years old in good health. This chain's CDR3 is CASSLAGTFSYEQYF. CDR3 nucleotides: TGCGCCAGCAGCTTGGCCGGGACCTTCTCCTACGAGCAGTACTTC.